Listed below are T cell receptor beta chains from one sample, sequenced in a study of cytomegalovirus exposure and HLA in healthy donors. Some clones are missing from TCRdb's copy, which holds only in-frame ones; the method was immunoSEQ multiplex PCR. The data contain 170,000 or so clones, roughly four fifths of them singletons. Sequenced input: PBMCs. The origin of the receptors is a woman aged 30 to 39 in good health and CMV-seronegative. Each CDR3 is given with its conserved first and last residue. A D gene is named only where the DNA matches it firmly. Some rows mark clone size as missing; the rest say once, few, many or name a class of expanded clone.

d_call	j_call	clone_size	v_call	cdr3_nt	cdr3_aa
.	TRBJ1-2	.	TRBV28	TGTGCCAGCAGTATTGACAGGCTGTCCGGCTACACCTTC	CASSIDRLSGYTF
.	TRBJ2-3	.	TRBV28	TGTGCCAGCCAGACCTCTTCGGGACAGCAGTATTTT	CASQTSSGQQYF
.	TRBJ2-7	.	TRBV16	TGTGCCAGCAGCCAAGGGCAGGGCGAGCAGTACTTC	CASSQGQGEQYF
.	TRBJ1-2	.	TRBV19	TGTGCCAGTAGTAGAGGGGGCTATGGCTACACCTTC	CASSRGGYGYTF
TRBD2	TRBJ2-1	.	TRBV27	TGTGCCAGCAGTTTTGGGACTAGCTCTTACAATGAGCAGTTCTTC	CASSFGTSSYNEQFF
.	TRBJ2-2	.	TRBV19	TGTGCCAGTAGCGGACTCCTAACCGGGGAGCTGTTTTTT	CASSGLLTGELFF
.	TRBJ2-7	.	TRBV7-6	TGTGCCAGCAGCTTAGGGGCAGGGTCGGCCTACGAGCAGTACTTC	CASSLGAGSAYEQYF
.	TRBJ2-7	.	TRBV27	TGTGCCAGCAGTTTGCGGGGGCGGGGCGCCTACGAGCAGTACTTC	CASSLRGRGAYEQYF
.	TRBJ1-1	.	TRBV15	TGTGCCACCAGCAGGTCTGGCGGGAACACTGAAGCTTTCTTT	CATSRSGGNTEAFF
.	TRBJ1-1	.	TRBV11-2	TGTGCCAGCAGCTTGTTGGCAGGGTCTAGACTTACTGAAGCTTTCTTT	CASSLLAGSRLTEAFF
.	TRBJ1-6	.	TRBV7-9	TGTGCCAGCAGCCCGGACAGCCGCGGTTCACCCCTCCACTTT	CASSPDSRGSPLHF
.	TRBJ1-1	few	TRBV19	TGTGCCAGTAGTATATCCCAGGGGATCCACACTGAAGCTTTCTTT	CASSISQGIHTEAFF
TRBD1	TRBJ2-4	.	TRBV18	TGTGCCAGCTCAACGGGACAGCAAAACATTCAGTACTTC	CASSTGQQNIQYF
.	TRBJ1-1	.	TRBV7-9	TGTGCCAGCAGCTCGACAGATACTGAAGCTTTCTTT	CASSSTDTEAFF
TRBD2	TRBJ2-7	.	TRBV7-9	TGTGCCAGCAGCTTTAGCGGGCTGGGCACCTACGAGCAGTACTTC	CASSFSGLGTYEQYF
TRBD2	TRBJ2-5	.	TRBV5-1	TGCGCCAGCAGCTTGGTAGCTAGCGGGGGGCAAGAGACCCAGTACTTC	CASSLVASGGQETQYF
.	TRBJ2-7	once	TRBV5-1	TGCGCCAGCCAATTGAGGGTCGGCTCCTACGAGCAGTACTTC	CASQLRVGSYEQYF
.	TRBJ2-6	once	TRBV5-4	TGTGCCTCTACAGATTCGGACTCTGGGGCCAACGTCCTGACTTTC	CASTDSDSGANVLTF
TRBD1	TRBJ1-1	.	TRBV6-5	TGTGCCAGCAGTTACCGGGACAGGAACACTGAAGCTTTCTTT	CASSYRDRNTEAFF
TRBD1	TRBJ2-7	.	TRBV18	TGTGCCAGCTCATGGTCGGGACAGAGCTCCTACGAGCAGTACTTC	CASSWSGQSSYEQYF
TRBD1	TRBJ1-3	.	TRBV28	TGTGCCAGCAGTTGGGACAGGGCCGGAAACACCATATATTTT	CASSWDRAGNTIYF
.	TRBJ2-4	.	TRBV18	TGTGCCAGCTCACTACCGGAGGCAAGGAGTCAGTACTTC	CASSLPEARSQYF
TRBD1	TRBJ1-3	.	TRBV5-1	TGCGCCAGCAGGTTTGACAGGGGTCAGCAGGGAAACACCATATATTTT	CASRFDRGQQGNTIYF
TRBD1	TRBJ1-5	once	TRBV5-6	TGTGCCAGCAGCTTCAGGGGGCATAGTCAGCCCCAGCATTTT	CASSFRGHSQPQHF
TRBD1	TRBJ1-3	.	TRBV5-6	TGTGCCAGCGGGGACAGCTCTGGAAACACCATATATTTT	CASGDSSGNTIYF
TRBD1	TRBJ2-7	.	TRBV28	TGTGCCAGCAGTATAAGACAGGGGGCATACGAGCAGTACTTC	CASSIRQGAYEQYF
TRBD1	TRBJ2-2	.	TRBV19	TGTGCCAGTAGTGAGACAGGGACGGGGGAGCTGTTTTTT	CASSETGTGELFF
TRBD1	TRBJ1-2	.	TRBV28	TGTGCCAGCAGCCGGGACAGGGGGCCCCATGGCTACACCTTC	CASSRDRGPHGYTF
.	TRBJ1-3	few	TRBV7-2	TGTGCCAGCAACCCCGTCGCGAATGGAAACACCATATATTTT	CASNPVANGNTIYF
TRBD1	TRBJ2-3	once	TRBV27	TGTGCCAGCAGTGCCGGGACAGGGGGGAGGGATACGCAGTATTTT	CASSAGTGGRDTQYF
.	TRBJ1-2	.	TRBV5-4	TGTGCCAGCAGCTTGGTCCAGACCCAGGGGTATGGCTACACCTTC	CASSLVQTQGYGYTF
TRBD1	TRBJ1-4	.	TRBV4-3	TGCGCCAGCGGCACGGGACAGGGACATGAAAAACTGTTTTTT	CASGTGQGHEKLFF
TRBD2	TRBJ2-6	few	TRBV5-1	TGCGCCAGCAGCAGAGCACTAGCGGGAGGCTCTGGGGCCAACGTCCTGACTTTC	CASSRALAGGSGANVLTF
.	TRBJ2-2	.	TRBV7-9	TGTGCCAGCAGCGCCCAGGGGCGGGCCGGGGAGCTGTTTTTT	CASSAQGRAGELFF
TRBD2	TRBJ2-7	.	TRBV19	TGTGCCAGTAGTATCGCCCGGGGGGGCGCCAACTCCTACGAGCAGTACTTC	CASSIARGGANSYEQYF
.	TRBJ1-6	few	TRBV4-3	TGCGCCAGCAGCCAAGATCTGTCAGGGATAGAATCACCCCTCCACTTT	CASSQDLSGIESPLHF
.	TRBJ2-1	.	TRBV5-1	TGCGCCAGCGCGTGGACAGACAATGAGCAGTTCTTC	CASAWTDNEQFF
.	TRBJ1-2	.	TRBV5-1	TGCGCCAGCAGCCCCGATGGAGCGCGGGGCTACACCTTC	CASSPDGARGYTF
TRBD2	TRBJ2-3	.	TRBV5-6	TGTGCCAGCAGCTTCCTAGCGGGGGAGGGAGATACGCAGTATTTT	CASSFLAGEGDTQYF
TRBD1	TRBJ2-7	.	TRBV9	TGTGCCAGCAGCGAGGGGACAGGGGCCCCGTACGAGCAGTACTTC	CASSEGTGAPYEQYF
.	TRBJ2-1	.	TRBV19	TGTGCCAGTAAAGGTCAGGGCCTGTTCTTC	CASKGQGLFF
.	TRBJ2-6	.	TRBV9	TGTGCCAGCAGCCTGGGGAGGGGGGCCAACGTCCTGACTTTC	CASSLGRGANVLTF